This TCR beta chain appears in the sequencing data of a study of cytomegalovirus exposure and HLA in healthy donors. Across the whole study: There were 117 million unique TCR beta sequences, drawn from 150 million to 200 million T cells, in an earlier analysis. Researchers found that roughly 81% of fewer than 450 genotyped donors fell within the Caucasian-associated ancestry cluster. Study-wide findings and caveats: The CMV antigen specificity of a few CMV-associated chains was confirmed through in vitro analysis. The study put 150 to 200 TCR beta chains on its list as cytomegalovirus-associated.

The primer mix had 60 Vbeta and 13 Jbeta primers. Using immunoSEQ multiplex PCR, the repertoire was profiled, and TCRdb retains in-frame clones only, with some absent. The sample shows over 75,000 clones, 86% of them seen only once. The V gene's germline CDR1 is GTSNPN and CDR2 SVGIG (reference sequence). The CDR3 covers 12 residues. V was clipped by 1 base and J by 8 bases, with 6 bases between them. On this clone itself: Antigen unknown.

This sequence joins TRBV30 and TRBJ1-6; no reliable D call. Source material: PBMCs. The sequence derives from a man aged 25-45 years in good health and CMV-seropositive. In nucleotides, the CDR3 is TGTGCCTGGAGTGCGAGAGATTCACCCCTCCACTTT. This codes for CAWSARDSPLHF.